This T cell receptor (beta chain) derives from a study of T cell responses to AZD1222 COVID-19 vaccine. Comment on this clone: Its matching antigen is unknown.

The assay was immunoSEQ multiplex PCR, and TCRdb's table has in-frame clones only and misses some. Among tens of thousands of clones listed, 85% to 95% were seen once. Study conclusions and caveats: Only a handful of AZD1222 recipients were seropositive at baseline. Dominant at 160-218 and 743-854, vaccine-associated CD4 TCRs also spanned spike.

Germline-derived CDR1 and CDR2 are LNHDA and SQIVND (reference sequence). The CDR3 is made up of 15 amino acids. Trimming cost V 10 bases and J 1 base; bases outside gene matches: 10. The TCR originated in an adult who received the AZD1222 COVID-19 vaccine. Sequences were derived from peripheral blood, sampled 28 days after the second AZD1222 dose. V gene TRBV19 combines with J gene TRBJ2-5; 9 bases map to TRBD1. CDR3 DNA sequence: TGTGCCACAAACAGGGGGCGTTCAGGCCAAGAGACCCAGTACTTC. Protein product: CATNRGRSGQETQYF.